This TCR beta chain came from a study of OX40 agonist ivuxolimab in advanced cancers. Study-wide background: Patients got intravenous ivuxolimab at 0.01 to 10 mg/kg every 2 weeks.

Measured with immunoSEQ multiplex PCR; TCRdb has only the in-frame clones, and not every one. The data show 100,000 or so clones, with around 91% seen just once and 0.7% to 0.95% held by the top ten. CDR3 length: 14 amino acids. V lost 5 bases to trimming and J lost 8 bases; unmatched junction nucleotides: 11. Germline CDR1 SGHTA, CDR2 FQGTGA. The specimen comprised CD4+ or CD8+ T cells sorted from blood, sampled in a trial of the OX40 agonist ivuxolimab. This TCR derives from an adult with an advanced solid tumor such as melanoma, head and neck, liver or kidney cancer. This sequence joins TRBV7-3 and TRBJ1-2, with 7 bases identical to TRBD1. CDR3 DNA sequence: TGTGCCAGCAGCCCGACCGCGACAGGGAGCGGCTACACCTTC. Amino acids: CASSPTATGSGYTF.